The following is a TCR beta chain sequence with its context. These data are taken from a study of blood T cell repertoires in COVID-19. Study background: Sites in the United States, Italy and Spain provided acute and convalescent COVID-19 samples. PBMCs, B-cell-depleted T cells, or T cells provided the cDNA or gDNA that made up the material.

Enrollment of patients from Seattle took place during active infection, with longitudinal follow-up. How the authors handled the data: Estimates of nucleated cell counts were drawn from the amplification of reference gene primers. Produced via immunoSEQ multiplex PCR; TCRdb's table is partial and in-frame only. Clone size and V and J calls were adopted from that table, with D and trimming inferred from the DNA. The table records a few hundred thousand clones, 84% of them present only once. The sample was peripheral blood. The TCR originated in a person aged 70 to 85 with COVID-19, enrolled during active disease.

CDR3 loop: CASSPRTGSYGYTF. CDR3 DNA: TGTGCCAGCAGTCCACGGACAGGGAGCTATGGCTACACCTTC. The chain couples TRBV27 to TRBJ1-2, with TRBD1 identical over 8 bases. This CDR3 spans 14 amino acids. CDR1 and CDR2 from the germline V gene are MNHEY and SMNVEV (reference sequence). V lost 5 bases, J lost 4 bases, and 6 bases stayed unmatched.